The 2 T cell receptor beta chains in this list originate from one sample, sequenced in a study of monozygotic twins with inflammatory bowel disease. TCRdb processed the 5' RACE reads again and assigns one entry to each CDR3 protein, with no DNA. Its clone listing holds around 370,000 distinct CDR3 sequences. The sequenced material came from blood. The receptors here all came from a human donor with ulcerative colitis or Crohn's disease, or a healthy co-twin of an affected twin (not recorded which).

The chain recombines TRBV10-2 with TRBJ2-5. CDR1 and CDR2 (germline): WSHSY, SAAADI. The CDR3 runs to 15 residues. The CDR3 sequence: CASSEWQEGQETQYF.

The J gene is TRBJ2-3, the V gene TRBV9. Germline V lookup: CDR1 SGDLS, CDR2 YYNGEE. CDR3 length: 15 amino acids. CDR3 residues: CASSVARTLGDTQYF.